A selection of T cell receptor beta chains follows, all from one sample in a study of blood T cell repertoires in COVID-19. Method: immunoSEQ multiplex PCR; TCRdb's copy keeps in-frame clones and lacks some. The data show 200,000 to 300,000 clones, with roughly 89% seen just once and over 4% held by the top ten. Material: PBMCs or T cells enriched from blood (not recorded which). The receptors here all came from a woman in her twenties or thirties who had recovered from COVID-19. CDR3s include the opening cysteine and the closing phenylalanine or tryptophan. The D gene is left open where the match is weak. The size of a clone is reported for some rows only, either as once, few or many, or as a class for expanded clones.

j_gene	abundance	d_gene	v_gene	CDR3aa	CDR3nt
TRBJ1-5	.	.	TRBV19	CASESTQGIGNQPQHF	TGTGCCAGTGAAAGCACCCAGGGGATTGGGAATCAGCCCCAGCATTTT
TRBJ2-1	few	.	TRBV13	CASSWRAGRSYNEQFF	TGTGCCAGCAGCTGGAGGGCGGGAAGATCCTACAATGAGCAGTTCTTC
TRBJ2-7	.	TRBD2	TRBV28	CASARLADYEQYF	TGTGCCAGTGCAAGACTAGCGGACTACGAGCAGTACTTC
TRBJ2-1	.	.	TRBV18	CASSPLTGVSYNEQFF	TGTGCCAGCTCACCTCTTACGGGAGTGTCCTACAATGAGCAGTTCTTC
TRBJ2-3	.	TRBD1	TRBV9	CASSVTGGGTDTQYF	TGTGCCAGCAGCGTAACAGGGGGCGGCACAGATACGCAGTATTTT
TRBJ2-1	few	TRBD2	TRBV7-9	CASSLSGSSYNEQFF	TGTGCCAGCAGCCTTAGCGGGAGCTCCTACAATGAGCAGTTCTTC
TRBJ2-1	.	.	TRBV11-2	CASSPSQGLYNEQFF	TGTGCCAGCAGCCCCTCCCAGGGTTTATACAATGAGCAGTTCTTC
TRBJ1-4	.	TRBD1	TRBV20-1	CSASWTGDEKLFF	TGCAGTGCTAGTTGGACAGGGGATGAAAAACTGTTTTTT
TRBJ1-4	.	TRBD1	TRBV6-5	CASSPETGYIEKLFF	TGTGCCAGCAGTCCCGAGACAGGGTATATTGAAAAACTGTTTTTT
TRBJ2-7	.	.	TRBV7-8	CASSFRGKASYEQYF	TGTGCCAGCAGCTTTAGAGGCAAAGCGTCCTACGAGCAGTACTTC
TRBJ2-1	few	TRBD2	TRBV28	CASSLSIRGDEQFF	TGTGCCAGCAGTTTATCCATCCGGGGGGATGAGCAGTTCTTC
TRBJ2-7	.	.	TRBV7-9	CASSLEAFPSGQYF	TGTGCCAGCAGCTTAGAAGCCTTTCCCTCAGGGCAGTACTTC
TRBJ2-1	few	TRBD2	TRBV6-5	CASSSPIAGGRNEQFF	TGTGCCAGCAGTTCACCAATAGCGGGAGGAAGGAATGAGCAGTTCTTC
TRBJ1-3	.	TRBD1	TRBV30	CAFRTGPGNTIYF	TGTGCCTTCCGGACAGGGCCAGGAAACACCATATATTTT
TRBJ2-2	few	.	TRBV21-1	CASSTLGGEQTNTGELFF	TGTGCCAGCAGCACCCTAGGAGGAGAACAGACGAACACCGGGGAGCTGTTTTTT
TRBJ1-3	.	.	TRBV5-6	CASSFARGNTIYF	TGTGCCAGCAGCTTCGCGCGGGGGAACACCATATATTTT
TRBJ1-2	once	.	TRBV28	CASSPGTYGGYTF	TGTGCCAGCAGCCCCGGGACATACGGGGGCTACACCTTC
TRBJ1-5	.	TRBD1	TRBV7-8	CASSSRTGSNQPQHF	TGTGCCAGCAGCTCCCGGACAGGGAGCAATCAGCCCCAGCATTTT
TRBJ1-5	.	TRBD1	TRBV24-1	CATSDSGQGGSQPQHF	TGTGCCACCAGTGATTCGGGACAGGGTGGAAGCCAGCCCCAGCATTTT
TRBJ1-2	.	TRBD1	TRBV5-1	CASSPGQVLTYGYTF	TGCGCCAGCAGCCCGGGACAGGTTCTAACCTATGGCTACACCTTC
TRBJ1-2	.	TRBD1	TRBV30	CAWTEGAFNYGYTF	TGTGCCTGGACGGAGGGGGCCTTCAACTATGGCTACACCTTC
TRBJ2-1	.	TRBD2	TRBV20-1	CSANEGGRAPLTQFF	TGCAGTGCTAATGAAGGCGGGAGGGCCCCCCTGACGCAGTTCTTC
TRBJ2-1	.	TRBD1	TRBV7-9	CASSRLIRDSYNEQFF	TGTGCCAGCAGCCGCCTCATCCGGGACAGTTACAATGAGCAGTTCTTC
TRBJ2-2	once	TRBD2	TRBV2	CASIGTSGNTGELFF	TGTGCCAGCATAGGGACTAGCGGAAACACCGGGGAGCTGTTTTTT
TRBJ2-7	.	TRBD2	TRBV19	CASSIILAGHYEQYF	TGTGCCAGTAGTATTATCCTAGCGGGACACTACGAGCAGTACTTC
TRBJ2-7	few	.	TRBV6-5	CASSLRVNYEQYF	TGTGCCAGCAGTCTCAGGGTCAACTACGAGCAGTACTTC
TRBJ1-2	.	.	TRBV6-5	CASSYRGGYGYTF	TGTGCCAGCAGTTACAGAGGGGGCTATGGCTACACCTTC
TRBJ1-1	.	TRBD1	TRBV14	CASSLRQGNTEAFF	TGTGCCAGCAGCCTTAGACAGGGGAACACTGAAGCTTTCTTT
TRBJ1-2	.	.	TRBV3-1/TRBV3-2	CASSHPGQQNYGYTF	TGTGCCAGCAGCCATCCTGGACAGCAGAACTATGGCTACACCTTC
TRBJ2-2	.	TRBD2	TRBV9	CASSAVSGRTGELFF	TGTGCCAGCAGCGCCGTTAGCGGGAGGACCGGGGAGCTGTTTTTT
TRBJ1-1	.	.	TRBV27	CASWIPGGFAEAFF	TGTGCCAGCTGGATTCCGGGTGGATTCGCTGAAGCTTTCTTT
TRBJ1-4	.	.	TRBV27	CASGQYDEKLFF	TGTGCCAGCGGCCAATACGATGAAAAACTGTTTTTT
TRBJ2-3	once	.	TRBV5-1	CASSLGGGTASTDTQYF	TGCGCCAGCAGCTTAGGGGGCGGGACAGCTAGCACAGATACGCAGTATTTT
TRBJ2-7	once	.	TRBV11-3	CASSPQSDSSYSYEQYF	TGTGCCAGCAGCCCGCAATCGGACTCTTCCTACTCCTACGAGCAGTACTTC
TRBJ2-3	.	.	TRBV19	CASSIALQGSDTQYF	TGTGCCAGTAGTATAGCCCTGCAGGGTTCAGATACGCAGTATTTT
TRBJ1-2	.	.	TRBV7-9	CASSLGLTGTTEEYGYTF	TGTGCCAGCAGCTTAGGCTTGACCGGGACAACGGAGGAGTATGGCTACACCTTC
TRBJ2-3	once	.	TRBV5-1	CASSLDYRDFSTDTQYF	TGCGCCAGCAGCTTGGACTATCGGGACTTTAGCACAGATACGCAGTATTTT
TRBJ1-5	.	TRBD1	TRBV6-6	CASSYLGQGYQPQHF	TGTGCCAGCAGTTACTTAGGACAGGGCTATCAGCCCCAGCATTTT
TRBJ2-3	.	TRBD2	TRBV15	CATSRGAGGTDTQYF	TGTGCCACCAGCAGAGGGGCGGGAGGGACAGATACGCAGTATTTT
TRBJ2-3	.	.	TRBV3-1/TRBV3-2	CASSQDNRQTTDTQYF	TGTGCCAGCAGCCAAGATAACAGACAAACCACAGATACGCAGTATTTT
TRBJ2-1	.	.	TRBV5-1	CASSSAFSYNEQFF	TGCGCCAGCAGTTCAGCGTTCTCCTACAATGAGCAGTTCTTC
TRBJ2-3	.	TRBD1	TRBV29-1	CSPRDREGDTQYF	TGCAGCCCCCGGGACAGGGAAGGGGATACGCAGTATTTT
TRBJ2-7	.	TRBD2	TRBV15	CATSPPGLGAYEQYF	TGTGCCACCAGTCCACCGGGACTAGGAGCCTACGAGCAGTACTTC
TRBJ1-2	.	TRBD1	TRBV27	CASTPTGGRSYGYTF	TGTGCCAGCACCCCGACAGGGGGAAGGAGCTATGGCTACACCTTC
TRBJ2-3	.	TRBD1	TRBV6-5	CASSYVRDRGTDTQYF	TGTGCCAGCAGTTACGTCCGGGACAGGGGCACAGATACGCAGTATTTT
TRBJ1-6	.	TRBD1	TRBV28	CASSSLDRADHSPLHF	TGTGCCAGCAGTTCCCTGGACAGGGCTGATCATTCACCCCTCCACTTT
TRBJ2-3	.	TRBD2	TRBV9	CASSVGLAGEADTQYF	TGTGCCAGCAGCGTAGGTTTAGCGGGAGAAGCAGATACGCAGTATTTT
TRBJ2-6	once	.	TRBV24-1	CATSDTKGTRPGANVLTF	TGTGCCACCAGTGATACGAAGGGGACAAGACCTGGGGCCAACGTCCTGACTTTC
TRBJ2-5	.	TRBD2	TRBV15	CATSGTSEFSGRSPQETQYF	TGTGCCACCAGCGGAACATCAGAATTTAGCGGGAGAAGTCCCCAAGAGACCCAGTACTTC
TRBJ1-2	.	TRBD1	TRBV27	CASSLTRTGGDGYTF	TGTGCCAGCAGTCTAACAAGGACAGGGGGCGATGGCTACACCTTC